This T cell receptor beta chain came from a study of blood T cell repertoires in COVID-19. About the study: The study drew acute and convalescent COVID-19 samples from the United States, Italy and Spain. The cDNA or gDNA used as material had been derived from T cells, B-cell-depleted T cells, or PBMCs.

Germline CDR1 is MNHEY and CDR2 is SVGAGI. Trimming at V came to 5 bases and at J to 4 bases, leaving 4 bases not matched to a gene. This CDR3 is 15 amino acids long. Generated by immunoSEQ multiplex PCR, the TCRdb table keeps only in-frame clones and is missing some. The sample consists of fewer than 130,000 clones, about 88% of them appearing once. This chain connects TRBV6-5 to TRBJ2-1; 11 bases are shared with TRBD2. This TCR was sampled from a human donor in a cohort sampled during active COVID-19. Sequenced sample: peripheral blood. The DNA for the CDR3 is TGTGCCAGCAGTCGGACTAGCGGGTCTTACAATGAGCAGTTCTTC. Its protein product is CASSRTSGSYNEQFF.